This is a list of T cell receptor beta chains from one sample in a study of blood T cell repertoires in COVID-19. Assay: immunoSEQ multiplex PCR; the TCRdb copy retains only in-frame clones and omits some. The table shows approximately 210,000 clones, with about 90% occurring only once. Sequencing was performed on peripheral blood. The receptors shown here come from a young man with active or convalescent COVID-19. CDR3s include the opening cysteine and the closing phenylalanine or tryptophan. A D gene is named only where the DNA matches it firmly. Size values are once, few and many counts, or a class for expanded clones, and some rows have none.

size	D	V	J	CDR3	DNA
-	-	TRBV5-5	TRBJ1-2	CASSLGQGGSLYGYTF	TGTGCCAGCAGCTTAGGGCAGGGAGGCTCACTCTATGGCTACACCTTC
-	-	TRBV27	TRBJ1-4	CASSPINPGWRGEKLFF	TGTGCCAGCAGTCCCATAAACCCAGGGTGGAGGGGTGAAAAACTGTTTTTT
-	-	TRBV6-5	TRBJ2-1	CASSYSDSYNEQFF	TGTGCCAGCAGTTACTCTGACAGCTACAATGAGCAGTTCTTC
-	TRBD1	TRBV27	TRBJ1-4	CASSSDTGEFGEKLFF	TGTGCCAGCAGTTCGGATACAGGGGAGTTTGGGGAAAAACTGTTTTTT
-	-	TRBV5-5	TRBJ2-7	CASSPHTGVYEQYF	TGTGCCAGCAGCCCACATACGGGGGTCTACGAGCAGTACTTC
-	TRBD2	TRBV11-2	TRBJ2-1	CASSPGVVAGKQFF	TGTGCCAGCAGCCCCGGTGTAGTAGCGGGAAAACAGTTCTTC
-	-	TRBV13	TRBJ1-1	CASSFPGLSGTEAFF	TGTGCCAGCAGCTTCCCGGGACTCAGCGGCACTGAAGCTTTCTTT
-	-	TRBV12-3/TRBV12-4	TRBJ1-5	CASSMGGFQPQHF	TGTGCCAGCAGCATGGGGGGGTTTCAGCCCCAGCATTTT
-	-	TRBV28	TRBJ2-7	CASSLGDEQYF	TGTGCCAGCAGTCTAGGCGACGAGCAGTACTTC
-	-	TRBV18	TRBJ1-3	CASSPPVSSGNTIYF	TGTGCCAGCTCACCGCCAGTCAGCTCTGGAAACACCATATATTTT
-	-	TRBV7-2	TRBJ1-4	CASSKGRGEGEKLFF	TGTGCCAGCAGCAAAGGGAGGGGGGAAGGTGAAAAACTGTTTTTT
-	TRBD1	TRBV7-9	TRBJ1-5	CASSLGTGHQPQHF	TGTGCCAGCAGCTTAGGGACAGGTCATCAGCCCCAGCATTTT
once	TRBD1	TRBV28	TRBJ2-5	CASSLSGGPETQYF	TGTGCCAGCAGTTTGTCAGGGGGTCCAGAGACCCAGTACTTC
once	TRBD1	TRBV6-5	TRBJ1-2	CASGTGAPAGYTF	TGTGCCAGCGGGACAGGGGCCCCAGCTGGCTACACCTTC
-	TRBD2	TRBV18	TRBJ2-1	CASSPRTSGANEQFF	TGTGCCAGCTCACCGCGGACTAGCGGTGCGAATGAGCAGTTCTTC
-	-	TRBV4-1	TRBJ1-3	CASGETGLSGNTIYF	TGCGCCAGCGGCGAGACGGGTTTATCTGGAAACACCATATATTTT
-	TRBD1	TRBV6-5	TRBJ1-4	CASSYPTGQPNEKLFF	TGTGCCAGCAGTTACCCCACGGGACAGCCAAATGAAAAACTGTTTTTT
-	-	TRBV7-3	TRBJ1-2	CASSLNAPRDGYTF	TGTGCCAGCAGCTTAAACGCACCTCGAGATGGCTACACCTTC
-	TRBD2	TRBV19	TRBJ2-1	CASSNYRTSGILYNEQFF	TGTGCCAGTAGTAATTACAGGACTAGCGGAATCTTATACAATGAGCAGTTCTTC
-	TRBD1	TRBV10-2	TRBJ2-1	CASGRDSLRDEQFF	TGCGCCAGCGGCCGGGACAGCCTCCGGGATGAGCAGTTCTTC
-	TRBD2	TRBV28	TRBJ2-3	CASSFGGGTDTQYF	TGTGCCAGCAGTTTCGGGGGAGGGACAGATACGCAGTATTTT
-	-	TRBV23-1	TRBJ1-2	CASSQSQRGYTF	TGCGCCAGCAGTCAATCCCAGAGGGGCTACACCTTC
once	-	TRBV7-8	TRBJ2-1	CASSLGWGPLSYNEQFF	TGTGCCAGCAGCTTAGGGTGGGGGCCTCTCTCCTACAATGAGCAGTTCTTC
-	TRBD1	TRBV7-8	TRBJ2-7	CASSPGTGGYEQYF	TGTGCCAGCAGCCCCGGGACAGGGGGCTACGAGCAGTACTTC
-	TRBD1	TRBV9	TRBJ2-7	CASSVWDSSYEQYF	TGTGCCAGCAGCGTATGGGACAGCTCCTACGAGCAGTACTTC
-	-	TRBV7-9	TRBJ1-4	CASSLGGGVKEKLFF	TGTGCCAGCAGCTTAGGCGGCGGTGTGAAGGAAAAACTGTTTTTT
once	-	TRBV7-9	TRBJ1-1	CASSPGQTNTEAFF	TGTGCCAGCAGCCCCGGACAAACGAACACTGAAGCTTTCTTT
-	-	TRBV24-1	TRBJ2-3	CATSDTRILTDTQYF	TGTGCCACCAGTGATACGAGGATCTTAACAGATACGCAGTATTTT
-	-	TRBV5-1	TRBJ1-5	CASSLRQGDQPQHF	TGCGCCAGCAGCTTGAGGCAGGGCGATCAGCCCCAGCATTTT
-	-	TRBV24-1	TRBJ2-3	CATSDHGSDTQYF	TGTGCCACCAGTGACCACGGGTCCGATACGCAGTATTTT
-	-	TRBV9	TRBJ1-1	CASSVNPLGGNTEAFF	TGTGCCAGCAGCGTGAATCCCTTAGGCGGGAACACTGAAGCTTTCTTT
-	TRBD2	TRBV11-1	TRBJ2-7	CASSLTSGVYEQYF	TGTGCCAGCAGCTTAACTAGCGGGGTCTACGAGCAGTACTTC
-	-	TRBV10-1	TRBJ2-5	CASSQGGETQYF	TGCGCCAGCAGCCAGGGTGGTGAGACCCAGTACTTC
-	-	TRBV11-2	TRBJ1-1	CASSSQPRTEAFF	TGTGCCAGCAGCTCACAGCCCCGCACTGAAGCTTTCTTT
-	-	TRBV6-6	TRBJ1-6	CASSADSGSPLHF	TGTGCCAGCAGCGCTGACTCAGGGTCACCCCTCCACTTT
-	TRBD2	TRBV7-8	TRBJ2-3	CASSAVGGVRPDTQYF	TGTGCCAGCAGCGCCGTGGGGGGGGTTAGACCAGATACGCAGTATTTT
-	TRBD2	TRBV30	TRBJ2-1	CACSTSGVFDEQFF	TGTGCCTGCTCCACTAGCGGGGTTTTCGATGAGCAGTTCTTC
-	TRBD1	TRBV19	TRBJ2-7	CASSRQGISYEQYF	TGTGCCAGTAGCAGACAGGGGATTTCCTACGAGCAGTACTTC
-	-	TRBV5-1	TRBJ1-1	CASSLDVGANTEAFF	TGCGCCAGCAGCTTGGACGTGGGGGCGAACACTGAAGCTTTCTTT
-	TRBD1	TRBV6-1	TRBJ2-5	CASSEARPGGRETQYF	TGTGCCAGCAGTGAAGCGAGGCCAGGGGGTAGGGAGACCCAGTACTTC
-	TRBD1	TRBV5-1	TRBJ2-7	CASSLGDRVTSEQYF	TGCGCCAGCAGCTTGGGAGACAGGGTTACGTCCGAGCAGTACTTC
-	-	TRBV27	TRBJ1-1	CASSWRRLNTEAFF	TGTGCCAGCAGTTGGCGGAGGCTGAACACTGAAGCTTTCTTT
-	-	TRBV6-2/TRBV6-3	TRBJ2-7	CASSLTGSGSRYSYEQYF	TGTGCCAGCAGTTTAACAGGGTCCGGGTCCCGCTACTCCTACGAGCAGTACTTC
-	TRBD2	TRBV19	TRBJ2-1	CASSVKGLAGASEQFF	TGTGCCAGTAGTGTAAAGGGTCTAGCGGGAGCGAGTGAGCAGTTCTTC
-	TRBD2	TRBV6-5	TRBJ2-7	CASKERLAGTYEQYF	TGTGCCAGCAAGGAAAGACTAGCGGGCACCTACGAGCAGTACTTC
-	TRBD1	TRBV30	TRBJ2-7	CACRRTTGVSYEQYF	TGTGCCTGTCGACGGACGACAGGGGTATCCTACGAGCAGTACTTC
-	TRBD1	TRBV5-5	TRBJ1-3	CASSPLRDRESRPGNTIYF	TGTGCCAGCAGCCCGCTCCGGGACAGGGAGTCCCGGCCTGGAAACACCATATATTTT
once	TRBD1	TRBV27	TRBJ1-1	CASILSGTAMNTEAFF	TGTGCCAGCATCCTGTCCGGGACAGCCATGAACACTGAAGCTTTCTTT
-	TRBD1	TRBV10-3	TRBJ2-7	CASSYRGYEQYF	TGTGCCAGCTCCTACAGGGGCTACGAGCAGTACTTC
-	-	TRBV28	TRBJ1-5	CASSLSRLPNQPQHF	TGTGCCAGCAGTTTAAGCAGACTGCCTAATCAGCCCCAGCATTTT
-	TRBD2	TRBV5-4	TRBJ2-5	CASSLGTSGRETQYF	TGTGCCAGCAGCTTGGGGACTAGCGGGAGGGAGACCCAGTACTTC
-	TRBD1	TRBV29-1	TRBJ1-5	CSVWTGEEAPQHF	TGCAGCGTCTGGACAGGGGAAGAGGCGCCCCAGCATTTT
once	TRBD1	TRBV10-1	TRBJ2-3	CASSESQGGTDTQYF	TGCGCCAGCAGTGAGTCACAGGGGGGCACAGATACGCAGTATTTT